Shown below are 21 T cell receptor beta chains from a single sample sequenced in a study of blood T cell repertoires in COVID-19. The data were produced by immunoSEQ multiplex PCR, yet TCRdb's version contains in-frame clones alone and is incomplete. The profile shows 250,000 to 300,000 clones, over 85% of them singletons. Sequenced material: PBMCs or T cells enriched from blood (not recorded which). These receptors were obtained from a woman aged 60-75 years who had recovered from COVID-19.

The chain links TRBV2 to TRBJ1-4; D uncertain. The germline V and J ends were trimmed by 4 bases and 5 bases, with 11 bases remaining between them. Germline V gene sequence: CDR1 SNHLY, CDR2 FYNNEI. This CDR3 comprises 14 residues. CDR3 DNA: TGTGCCAGCAGTGGGGCCCAACTCAATGAAAAACTGTTTTTT. Protein: CASSGAQLNEKLFF.

The chain uses TRBV4-2 and TRBJ1-3, with 7 bases that match TRBD1. The junction had 6 bases not matched to a gene; V was cut back by 3 bases and J by 1 base. The CDR3 has 16 amino acids. Germline V gene data show CDR1 as LGHNA and CDR2 as YNFKEQ. CDR3 protein: CASSQEDRWSGNTIYF. For the CDR3, the DNA is TGTGCCAGCAGCCAGGAGGACAGGTGGTCTGGAAACACCATATATTTT.

This clone was recorded only once. This chain uses TRBV30 with TRBJ1-2; 7 bases match TRBD1. The germline V gene has CDR1 GTSNPN and CDR2 SVGIG (reference sequence). J was trimmed by 0 bases and V by 0 bases; bases with no gene match: 7. The CDR3 has 16 residues. CDR3 sequence: CAWSVPGQTTNYGYTF. The CDR3 DNA follows: TGTGCCTGGAGTGTCCCGGGACAGACCACTAACTATGGCTACACCTTC.

CDR3 loop: CASSSDRGEQYF. For the CDR3, the DNA is TGTGCCAGCTCGTCAGACAGGGGCGAGCAGTACTTC. The chain uses TRBV18 and TRBJ2-7; 8 bases align to TRBD1. This CDR3 has 12 residues. V was clipped by 6 bases and J by 6 bases; unmatched bases: 4. Germline V gives CDR1 KGHSH, CDR2 LQKENI.

The chain has TRBV18 and TRBJ2-7; the match to TRBD2 covers 12 bases. V shed 3 bases, J shed 4 bases, and the junction held 4 bases outside the gene matches. The CDR3 length is 15 residues. Germline V lookup: CDR1 KGHSH, CDR2 LQKENI. Here the CDR3 DNA reads TGTGCCAGCTCACCCGGACTAGCGGGGAGATACGAGCAGTACTTC. This codes for CASSPGLAGRYEQYF.

The CDR3 here is CSVTLADFYNEQFF. The CDR3 nucleotides are TGCAGCGTAACACTAGCGGATTTCTACAATGAGCAGTTCTTC. The chain combines TRBV29-1 with TRBJ2-1; the match to TRBD2 covers 8 bases. V was pared by 6 bases and J by 3 bases, with 7 bases of the junction left unmatched. CDR3 size: 14 residues. Germline CDR1 SQVTM, CDR2 ANQGSEA.

The chain has TRBV28 and TRBJ2-3; TRBD2 might be the D (6 bases). The CDR3 is 14 residues long. CDR1 and CDR2 from the germline V gene are MDHEN and SYDVKM. Trimming removed 6 bases at V and 6 bases at J, with 16 bases between. The CDR3: CASRIAGLQDTQYF. The CDR3 bases are TGTGCCAGCAGGATTGCGGGACTCCAGGATACGCAGTATTTT.

V usage is TRBV7-3 and J usage is TRBJ2-1, with a weak D call TRBD2 (6 bases). CDR1 is SGHTA and CDR2 is FQGTGA in the germline V gene. CDR3 length: 14 amino acids. V was cut by 5 bases and J by 9 bases, with 17 bases left in between. The CDR3 DNA reads TGTGCCAGCAGCACACTCCCTTCTAGCGCTGAGCAGTTCTTC. Its protein is CASSTLPSSAEQFF.

This sequence joins TRBV2 and TRBJ2-1; 14 bases map to TRBD2. The CDR3 is made up of 16 amino acids. Germline values: CDR1 SNHLY, CDR2 FYNNEI. Losses at the gene ends were 7 bases for V and 9 bases for J; bases not matched to a gene: 11. CDR3 protein: CASNLIGTSGGGEQFF. The CDR3 DNA follows: TGTGCCAGCAACCTGATCGGGACTAGCGGGGGCGGTGAGCAGTTCTTC.

The rearrangement uses TRBV5-1 and TRBJ2-1; unclear D gene. Germline values: CDR1 SGHRS, CDR2 YFSETQ. The V and J ends lost 0 bases and 9 bases respectively, with 4 bases between them. The CDR3 length is 11 residues. CDR3 loop: CASSLGSEQFF. The CDR3 bases are TGCGCCAGCAGCTTGGGGAGTGAGCAGTTCTTC. Variable domain in full (rest from reference TRBV5-1 and TRBJ2-1): KAGVTQTPRYLIKTRGQQVTLSCSPISGHRSVSWYQQTPGQGLQFLFEYFSETQRNKGNFPGRFSGRQFSNSRSEMNVSTLELGDSALYLCASSLGSEQFFGPGTRLTVL.

The chain employs TRBV5-1 and TRBJ2-1, with TRBD2 as a possible D gene (7 bases). V was clipped by 4 bases and J by 2 bases, with 16 bases between them. The CDR3 contains 16 residues. The germline CDR1 and CDR2 sequences are SGHRS and YFSETQ. This CDR3 reads CASSGGGGGTYNEQFF. The CDR3 DNA follows: TGCGCCAGCAGCGGGGGCGGGGGCGGCACCTACAATGAGCAGTTCTTC. The full variable domain, completed using reference TRBV5-1 and TRBJ2-1, is KAGVTQTPRYLIKTRGQQVTLSCSPISGHRSVSWYQQTPGQGLQFLFEYFSETQRNKGNFPGRFSGRQFSNSRSEMNVSTLELGDSALYLCASSGGGGGTYNEQFFGPGTRLTVL.

The CDR3 DNA reads as TGTGCCAGCAGCTCAGGGGTCTTAGCTGGGGCCAACGTCCTGACTTTC. Its protein product is CASSSGVLAGANVLTF. The chain combines TRBV7-3 with TRBJ2-6; D is perhaps TRBD1 (6 bases). The V end lost 4 bases, the J end lost 2 bases, and 12 bases lay between the germline ends. The germline gives CDR1 SGHTA, CDR2 FQGTGA. The CDR3 extends over 16 amino acids.

J is TRBJ1-2 and V is TRBV28; D is unclear. The germline V gene has CDR1 MDHEN and CDR2 SYDVKM. This CDR3 is built from 13 residues. V was clipped by 8 bases and J by 1 base, with 11 bases between them. CDR3 sequence: CASDSVNNYGYTF. The CDR3 DNA follows: TGTGCCAGCGATTCAGTGAATAACTATGGCTACACCTTC.

This clone was detected only once. The genes are TRBV7-9 and TRBJ2-7, with D unresolved. CDR1 SEHNR and CDR2 FQNEAQ come from the germline V gene (reference sequence). The CDR3 loop spans 14 amino acids. V gave up 0 bases and J gave up 2 bases, with 8 bases separating them. CDR3 nucleotides: TGTGCCAGCAGCTTAGCGAGTACGCCCTACGAGCAGTACTTC. This sequence encodes CASSLASTPYEQYF.

This sequence joins TRBV7-9 and TRBJ2-7; the D gene is possibly TRBD1 (5 bases). Trimming took 5 bases from V and 7 from J, leaving 9 bases between them. The CDR3 length is 11 residues. Germline loops: CDR1 SEHNR, CDR2 FQNEAQ (reference sequence). The CDR3 DNA follows: TGTGCCAGCAGCCCAGGACAAGAGCAGTACTTC. Its protein is CASSPGQEQYF.

This chain connects TRBV5-1 to TRBJ1-6; no reliable D call. This CDR3 has 16 residues. Germline V gene lookup returns CDR1 SGHRS and CDR2 YFSETQ. V shed 1 base and J shed 0 bases, with 8 bases lying between them. This chain's CDR3 is CASSLIGSSYNSPLHF. For the CDR3, the DNA is TGCGCCAGCAGCTTGATCGGGAGCTCCTATAATTCACCCCTCCACTTT.

Only a few counts were recorded for this clone. This chain uses TRBV5-5 with TRBJ2-7; 11 nucleotides match TRBD1. V shed 5 bases, J shed 4 bases, and the junction held 5 bases outside the gene matches. The CDR3 length is 14 residues. Germline CDR1 reads SGHKS; CDR2 reads YYEKEE (reference sequence). The CDR3 region is CASRTGTGGYEQYF. Here the CDR3 DNA reads TGTGCCAGCAGGACCGGGACAGGGGGATACGAGCAGTACTTC.

This chain uses TRBV5-4 with TRBJ2-3, with D possibly matching TRBD1 (6 bases). V lost 3 bases to trimming and J lost 1 base, with 9 bases between them. The CDR3 is 14 residues long. From germline, CDR1 is SGHNT and CDR2 YYREEE (reference sequence). The CDR3 reads CASSWAGGTDTQYF. The CDR3 nucleotides are TGTGCCAGCAGCTGGGCAGGGGGCACAGATACGCAGTATTTT.

This chain joins TRBV5-1 and TRBJ2-2; D gene ambiguous. The CDR3 contains 17 residues. Germline V gives CDR1 SGHRS, CDR2 YFSETQ. Trimming shortened V by 4 bases and J by 4 bases, and 20 bases separated the two germline ends. As DNA, the CDR3 is TGCGCCAGCAGCCCGAGTTTAGGCCCGGGTGCCACCGGGGAGCTGTTTTTT. Its protein is CASSPSLGPGATGELFF.

This chain uses TRBV6-5 with TRBJ1-2; TRBD1 matches at 8 bases. The V gene end was trimmed by 5 bases and the J gene end by 5 bases; junction bases not matched to a gene: 10. The CDR3 sequence is 15 residues long. Germline-derived CDR1 and CDR2 are MNHEY and SVGAGI. The CDR3 protein is CASSKTPGTGYGYTF. The CDR3 DNA reads TGTGCCAGCAGTAAAACACCCGGGACAGGTTATGGCTACACCTTC.

The chain is built from TRBV11-2 and TRBJ1-5, with 7 bases that match TRBD1. The CDR3 length is 14 residues. V was pared by 5 bases and J by 7 bases, with 8 bases of the junction left unmatched. Per the germline V gene, CDR1 is SGHAT and CDR2 is FQNNGV. CDR3: CASSPTTGEQPQHF. CDR3 coding DNA: TGTGCCAGCAGCCCAACCACAGGGGAACAGCCCCAGCATTTT.